These T cell receptor beta chains were read from a single sample in a study of technical replicates of blood from several donors. Assay used: immunoSEQ multiplex PCR; TCRdb lists only in-frame clones, some missing. The table lists around 71,000 clones, roughly 92% of them singletons. The sample comprised T cells isolated from PBMCs. These receptors were obtained from a human donor in good health. CDR3s include the opening cysteine and the closing phenylalanine or tryptophan. A D gene is named only where the DNA matches it firmly.

>TRBJ2-3|TRBV5-4|15|-
CASSLPSGSTDTQYF
>TRBJ2-7|TRBV6-5|16|TRBD2
CASSSLPTSGVVEQYF
>TRBJ2-7|TRBV11-3|14|-
CASSFSHRGGEQYF
>TRBJ2-4|TRBV11-3|15|-
CASSPGGLGKNIQYF
>TRBJ1-2|TRBV4-1|13|-
CASSQEVLDGYTF
>TRBJ1-5|TRBV28|13|TRBD1
CASSPGQWQPQHF
>TRBJ2-3|TRBV7-2|15|TRBD2
CASSLLRESTDTQYF
>TRBJ2-7|TRBV4-1|15|TRBD1
CASSQAGTAVYEQYF
>TRBJ1-1|TRBV19|15|-
CASSKNTGKDTEAFF
>TRBJ2-3|TRBV5-1|16|-
CASSLGPGLTTDTQYF
>TRBJ1-1|TRBV6-4|16|-
CASSDPLGLRNTEAFF
>TRBJ1-2|TRBV11-2|13|-
CASSPRFGDGYTF
>TRBJ2-1|TRBV19|15|TRBD2
CASSSGLAGRNEQFF
>TRBJ2-7|TRBV10-3|14|TRBD2
CATGGGRITYEQYF
>TRBJ2-7|TRBV7-8|16|TRBD2
CASSVLSGGVSYEQYF
>TRBJ1-1|TRBV30|10|-
CTWSSTEAFF
>TRBJ1-1|TRBV6-5|14|-
CASSYSGANTEAFF
>TRBJ2-7|TRBV4-3|15|TRBD1
CASSQAGTGDYEQYF
>TRBJ1-5|TRBV27|16|-
CARAGYSRIRNQPQHF
>TRBJ2-1|TRBV5-5|13|-
CASSLTDYNEQFF
>TRBJ1-2|TRBV2|11|-
CASSRGLGYTF
>TRBJ2-3|TRBV6-5|14|TRBD2
CASTGGSFEDTQYF
>TRBJ2-7|TRBV6-1|14|-
CASSKGDTFYEQYF
>TRBJ1-1|TRBV5-1|12|-
CASSLDADGAFF
>TRBJ1-2|TRBV18|13|-
CASSLTGDYGYTF
>TRBJ1-1|TRBV5-1|18|-
CASSAPIAGAYRNTEAFF
>TRBJ2-2|TRBV18|15|-
CASSDRQRDTGELFF
>TRBJ2-1|TRBV9|14|-
CASSVELARNEQFF
>TRBJ2-7|TRBV20-1|11|-
CSARQGYEQYF
>TRBJ2-7|TRBV9|15|TRBD2
CASSVGGLVGYEQYF
>TRBJ1-1|TRBV19|14|-
CASSIAEGGTEAFF
>TRBJ2-5|TRBV15|14|-
CATSRVEREETQYF
>TRBJ1-1|TRBV5-4|15|-
CASSLLGRVNTEAFF
>TRBJ2-7|TRBV5-1|14|-
CASSFGTGIGEQYF